Shown below are 22 T cell receptor beta chains from a single sample sequenced in a study of CD8+ T cells in alopecia areata. Isolated RNA was reverse transcribed into cDNA used as the sequencing template. Assay used: immunoSEQ multiplex PCR; TCRdb lists only in-frame clones, some missing. Listed for the sample are roughly 260,000 clones, none seen a single time. On the basis of CD4, CD8alpha, NKG2D, NKG2ACE and other markers, pooled cutaneous lymph node cells were sorted. Material: CD4+ T cells sorted from a lymph node. The receptors were gathered from a C3H/HeJ mouse with alopecia areata. This strain has MHC haplotype H2-k.

Comments on this clone: Gene labels here are mouse ones. The read ends 4 residues early relative to the CDR3; the germline J gene fills the gap. Different DNA sequences within this sample yield the same CDR3. The chain uses TRBV1 and TRBJ2-1, with D possibly TRBD1 on 6 matching bases. From germline, CDR1 is NSQYPW and CDR2 LRSPGD (reference sequence). This CDR3 has 14 amino acids. Trimming shortened V by 4 bases and J by 1 base, and 8 bases separated the two germline ends. The CDR3 sequence is CTCSVQGNYAEQFF. The CDR3 DNA, read in part, is TGCACCTGCAGTGTACAGGGAAACTATGCT.

This clone was counted only a few times. Gene names and germline match the mouse. The CDR3 end lies 4 residues beyond the end of the read and is filled in from the germline J gene. Other DNA sequences from this sample encode an identical CDR3 as well. This chain uses TRBV5 with TRBJ1-2; TRBD1 matches at 9 bases. The germline CDR1 and CDR2 sequences are LGHNA and YNLKQL (reference sequence). The length of the CDR3 is 14 residues. Losses at the gene ends were 4 bases for V and 0 bases for J; bases not matched to a gene: 0. CDR3 amino acids: CASSRTGANSDYTF. CDR3 DNA (partial): TGTGCCAGCAGCCGGACAGGGGCAAACTCC.

Notes on this clone: Gene names denote mouse genes. The read ends 3 residues before the CDR3 terminus; that terminus is restored from the germline J gene. This chain uses TRBV13-1 with TRBJ1-6; 12 bases are a match to TRBD1. TRBJ1-6 is placed among ORFs of uncertain function. CDR1 and CDR2 from the germline V gene are NSHNY and SYGAGN. After removal of 4 bases from V and 8 bases from J, the junction contained 4 bases not matched to a gene. This CDR3 spans 15 amino acids. The CDR3 loop reads CASSPGQGAYSPLYF. The CDR3 bases that were read are TGTGCCAGCAGTCCGGGACAGGGGGCCTATTCGCCC.

This clone was seen a few times. Mouse gene names apply. The sequence runs out 4 residues before the end of the CDR3; the remainder is reconstructed from the germline J gene. The chain recombines TRBV31 with TRBJ1-1, with D possibly being TRBD1 (5 bases). There are 12 residues in the CDR3. Per the germline V gene, CDR1 is GKSSPN and CDR2 is SITVG. The part of the CDR3 DNA that was read is TGTGCCTGGAGTCGTCAGGGAACA. As protein: CAWSRQGT. The full CDR3 is CAWSRQGTEVFF.

With regard to this clone: Gene names and germline refer to mouse. The read ends 4 residues early relative to the CDR3; the germline J gene fills the gap. V is TRBV14 and J is TRBJ2-4; TRBD2 matches at 8 bases. CDR1 is SGHDT, CDR2 FRDEAV, per germline. The CDR3 has 13 amino acids. Partial CDR3 DNA: TGTGCCAGCAGTCCGGGGGGGCAGAAC. Amino acids: CASSPGGQN. The whole CDR3 protein reads CASSPGGQNTLYF.

This clone was seen a handful of times. Gene names refer to mouse genes. The read ends 4 residues shy of where the CDR3 ends; the end is completed using the germline J gene. The same CDR3 also results from other DNA sequences found in this sample. The chain has TRBV19 and TRBJ2-2, with D maybe TRBD1 (6 bases). The CDR3 contains 13 residues. Germline V gene data show CDR1 as FNHDT and CDR2 as SITEND (reference sequence). With 5 bases removed from V and 3 bases from J, the gap between germline ends came to 8 bases. CDR3: CASRQGHTGQLYF. Incomplete CDR3 DNA: TGTGCCAGCAGACAGGGCCACACCGGG. The variable domain in full, with the rest retrieved from reference TRBV19 and TRBJ2-2, is GGIITQTPKFLIGQEGQKLTLKCQQNFNHDTMYWYRQDSGKGLRLIYYSITENDLQKGDLSEGYDASREKKSSFSLTVTSAQKNEMAVFLCASRQGHTGQLYFGEGSKLTVL.

This clone has just a few counts. Germline and genes here are mouse. The read ends 4 residues early relative to the CDR3; the germline J gene fills the gap. The gene calls are TRBV31 and TRBJ2-3; TRBD2 matches at 8 bases. The germline CDR1 and CDR2 sequences are GKSSPN and SITVG. The CDR3 is made up of 15 amino acids. The J segment lost 4 bases and the V segment lost 0 bases, leaving 6 bases of the junction unmatched. The CDR3 spells CAWSLSLGGTETLYF. The CDR3 bases that were read are TGTGCCTGGAGTCTAAGCCTGGGGGGCACAGAA.

Details on this clone: Germline and genes: mouse. The sequenced fragment ends 4 residues before the CDR3 boundary, so the rest is inferred from the germline J gene. J is TRBJ2-1 and V is TRBV13-1; 11 bases match TRBD2. The ends lost 3 bases at V and 6 bases at J; junction bases unmatched: 5. The CDR3 sequence is 15 residues long. Germline CDR1 is NSHNY and CDR2 is SYGAGN. The CDR3 loop is CASSAAGTGGAEQFF. The sequenced part of the CDR3 DNA is TGTGCCAGCAGTGCCGCCGGGACTGGGGGTGCT.

This clone was counted only a few times. Gene labels here are mouse ones. The read is 4 residues too short to cover the CDR3 end, so that end is filled in from the germline J gene. This sequence joins TRBV31 and TRBJ2-1; perhaps TRBD1 as D (6 bases). Trimming pared 2 bases from V and 1 base from J, leaving 6 bases between. The CDR3 length is 13 residues. CDR1 is GKSSPN, CDR2 SITVG, per germline. The sequenced part of the CDR3 DNA is TGTGCCTGGAGTACAGGGAACTATGCT. It specifies CAWSTGNYA. The whole CDR3 sequence is CAWSTGNYAEQFF.

With regard to this clone: All gene names here are mouse names. Coverage ceases 4 residues before the CDR3 finishes, and the germline J gene fills in the end. V and J are TRBV5 and TRBJ2-7, with TRBD1 as a possible D gene (6 bases). Germline V lookup: CDR1 LGHNA, CDR2 YNLKQL (reference sequence). V was clipped by 0 bases and J by 0 bases, with 9 bases between them. The CDR3 spans 15 residues. CDR3 sequence: CASSQDGTSSYEQYF. The DNA read from the CDR3 is TGTGCCAGCAGCCAAGATGGGACAAGCTCCTAT.

As concerns this clone: Gene names are the mouse ones. The missing CDR3 end, 4 residues past where the read stops, is filled in from the germline J gene. The genes are TRBV13-3 and TRBJ2-3; possibly TRBD1 for D (6 bases). Trimming left V 6 bases short and J 3 bases short, with 11 bases between. CDR3 size: 13 residues. Germline CDR1 is NNHDY and CDR2 is SYVADS. CDR3 amino acids: CASKGRGAETLYF. The DNA read from the CDR3 is TGTGCCAGCAAGGGCAGGGGAGCAGAA.

In regard to this clone: Genes here carry mouse names. The read ends 3 residues before the CDR3 terminus; that terminus is restored from the germline J gene. This chain uses TRBV13-3 with TRBJ1-6; D is perhaps TRBD1 (5 bases). TRBJ1-6 belongs to the ORF category, with a function that is uncertain. Germline V lookup: CDR1 NNHDY, CDR2 SYVADS. The CDR3 totals 14 residues. V dropped 5 bases and J dropped 2 bases, with 8 bases sitting between them. The CDR3 spells CASRGLTYNSPLYF. The CDR3 DNA, read in part, is TGTGCCAGCAGGGGACTGACCTATAATTCGCCC.

This clone was observed a handful of times. Gene names and germline refer to mouse. This same CDR3 is encoded by further DNA sequences in the sample. CDR3 sequence reads: CAWSPQNTGQLYF. CDR3 bases read: TGTGCCTGGAGTCCCCAAAACACCGGG. The V call is TRBV31, the J call TRBJ2-2; D remains unclear. The CDR3 end is not reached by the read, which stops 4 residues before it; the germline J gene fills it in. Looked up from germline, CDR1 is GKSSPN and CDR2 is SITVG. V lost 1 base to trimming and J lost 1 base, with 4 bases between them. The CDR3 has 13 residues.

In regard to this clone: Each gene name is a mouse one. CDR3 bases read: TGTGCCAGCAGCTCACAGGGATTTAACCAAGAC. Encoded protein: CASSSQGFNQD. The full CDR3 protein reads CASSSQGFNQDTQYF. This chain links TRBV4 with TRBJ2-5; tentatively, D is TRBD1 (6 bases). Read sequence stops 4 residues before the CDR3 end, and the germline J gene provides the missing end. The V and J ends lost 4 bases and 0 bases respectively, with 11 bases between them. This CDR3 region has 15 residues. Germline V gene data show CDR1 as LGHDT and CDR2 as YNNKQL (reference sequence). Using reference TRBV4 and TRBJ2-5 for the parts outside the CDR3, the full variable domain is ETAVFQTPNYHVTQVGNEVSFNCKQTLGHDTMYWYKQDSKKLLKIMFSYNNKQLIVNETVPRRFSPQSSDKAHLNLRIKSVEPEDSAVYLCASSSQGFNQDTQYFGPGTRLLVL.

This clone was recorded a few times. Gene names follow the mouse nomenclature. Read sequence stops 4 residues before the CDR3 end, and the germline J gene provides the missing end. The chain couples TRBV29 to TRBJ1-2, with D uncertain. Trimming pared 2 bases from V and 2 bases from J, leaving 6 bases between. Germline CDR1 reads MSHET; CDR2 reads SYDVDS. There are 13 residues in the CDR3. The DNA read from the CDR3 is TGTGCTAGCAGTTTACTGGGGAACTCC. This gives the protein CASSLLGNS. The CDR3, in full, reads CASSLLGNSDYTF.

This clone was detected only a few times. Mouse names are used for the genes. Sequencing ends 4 residues short of the CDR3 end; the germline J gene provides the rest. The chain links TRBV1 to TRBJ2-7, with 8 positions matching TRBD2. This CDR3 has 15 residues. Germline values: CDR1 NSQYPW, CDR2 LRSPGD (reference sequence). After removal of 1 base from V and 3 bases from J, the junction contained 5 bases not matched to a gene. Here the CDR3 reads CTCSAGWGALYEQYF. The DNA read from the CDR3 is TGCACCTGCAGTGCAGGCTGGGGGGCTCTCTAT.

This clone was detected only a few times. Gene and germline names: mouse. The read is 4 residues too short to cover the CDR3 end, so that end is filled in from the germline J gene. V gene TRBV1 combines with J gene TRBJ2-1, with 9 bases lining up with TRBD2. This CDR3 comprises 17 residues. Germline CDR1 NSQYPW, CDR2 LRSPGD (reference sequence). V lost 1 base to trimming and J lost 6 bases; unmatched junction nucleotides: 10. Incomplete CDR3 DNA: TGCACCTGCAGTGCAGGAAATTGGGGGGGCGCGGGTGCT. Its translation: CTCSAGNWGGAGA. The full CDR3 is CTCSAGNWGGAGAEQFF.

Comments on this clone: Genes and germline are mouse. The sequence runs out 4 residues before the end of the CDR3; the remainder is reconstructed from the germline J gene. The chain couples TRBV5 to TRBJ2-3; no clear D. The CDR3 length is 16 residues. V dropped 0 bases and J dropped 0 bases, with 10 bases sitting between them. Germline loops: CDR1 LGHNA, CDR2 YNLKQL (reference sequence). CDR3 DNA, as far as it was read: TGTGCCAGCAGCCAAGATTCTGAGCCTAGTGCAGAA. It translates to CASSQDSEPSAE. The entire CDR3 reads CASSQDSEPSAETLYF.

This clone was detected a few times. Mouse gene names and germline throughout. The CDR3 end is not reached by the read, which stops 4 residues before it; the germline J gene fills it in. V gene TRBV13-1 combines with J gene TRBJ2-2; 8 nucleotides align to TRBD1. Germline assignment: CDR1 NSHNY and CDR2 SYGAGN. The CDR3 runs 15 residues. J gave up 0 bases and V 4 bases, and 2 bases lay outside the gene matches. CDR3 in amino acids: CASSRQGSNTGQLYF. Incomplete CDR3 DNA: TGTGCCAGCAGTCGACAGGGGTCAAACACCGGG.

The sample holds a few counts of this clone. Any gene name here is a mouse gene name. The CDR3 end is not reached by the read, which stops 4 residues before it; the germline J gene fills it in. This chain joins TRBV17 and TRBJ1-1, with a tentative D call TRBD1 (5 bases). Germline assignment: CDR1 MNHDT and CDR2 YYDKIL. The CDR3 runs to 13 residues. V was clipped by 8 bases and J by 2 bases, with 12 bases between them. The CDR3 DNA, read in part, is TGTGCTAGCCATAGGGGAAGCAACACA. Encoded protein: CASHRGSNT. The full-length CDR3 reads as CASHRGSNTEVFF.

As to this clone: The genes are named according to mouse. Read coverage stops 4 residues before the CDR3 terminus; the germline J gene supplies the remainder. The V call is TRBV14, the J call TRBJ2-7, with 9 bases that match TRBD2. V trimming: 5 bases; J trimming: 3 bases; junction bases outside the gene matches: 3. The CDR3 has 13 residues. Germline CDR1 and CDR2: SGHDT and FRDEAV. Partial CDR3 DNA: TGTGCCAGCAGCATGGACTGGGGCTAT. Translated, it gives CASSMDWGY. The whole CDR3 protein is CASSMDWGYEQYF. The whole variable domain, remainder taken from reference TRBV14 and TRBJ2-7, is EAGVTQSPRYAVLQEGQAVSFWCDPISGHDTLYWYQQPRDQGPQLLVYFRDEAVIDNSQLPSDRFSAVRPKGTNSTLKIQSAKQGDTATYLCASSMDWGYEQYFGPGTRLTVL.

With respect to this clone: Genes and germline are mouse. Read data end 4 residues before the CDR3 end; the end is taken from the germline J gene. In the same sample, other DNA sequences code for this CDR3. The chain combines TRBV5 with TRBJ2-5; TRBD1 matches 8 bases. Germline CDR1 is LGHNA and CDR2 is YNLKQL (reference sequence). The CDR3 is 14 amino acids. The sequenced part of the CDR3 DNA is TGTGCCAGCAGCCAAGGGACAGGGAAAGAC. It codes for CASSQGTGKD. The whole CDR3 region reads CASSQGTGKDTQYF.